This passage covers 6 T cell receptor beta chains from one sample sequenced in a study of T-cell reconstitution after alpha-beta-depleted transplantation in children. Library preparation (for TCRbeta) was performed with unique molecular identifiers. TCRdb analysed the PCR reads with MiXCR anew, one entry per CDR3 protein. The top ten clones hold around 2.3% of a sample with around 530,000 distinct CDR3 sequences, approximately 30% of them seen once. Specimen: PBMCs from the stem cell graft donor, collected from the stem cell graft. These TCRs come from a human donor who donated a stem cell graft to a child with aplastic anemia.

Comment on this clonotype: One end of the junction varies from germline; a read error may be responsible. The chain couples TRBV4-3 to TRBJ2-5; the match to TRBD1 covers 7 bases. Looked up from germline, CDR1 is LGHNA and CDR2 is YSLEER. This CDR3 is 16 amino acids long. The CDR3 coding sequence is TGCGGCAGCAGCCAAGATTGGGGACAGTTACAAGAGACCCAGTACTTC. It yields the protein CGSSQDWGQLQETQYF.

This clonotype has only a few counts. The chain employs TRBV6-1 and TRBJ2-1, with D possibly matching TRBD1 (6 bases). Trimming shortened V by 7 bases and J by 5 bases, and 18 bases separated the two germline ends. This CDR3 is built from 15 residues. Germline V CDR1 and CDR2: MNHNS, SASEGT. DNA of the CDR3: TGTGCCAGCACCCGTAGGGGGTCTCTAAACAATGAGCAGTTCTTC. This sequence encodes CASTRRGSLNNEQFF.

The rearrangement joins TRBV5-6 to TRBJ1-5; no clear D. From germline, CDR1 is SGHDT and CDR2 YYEEEE. The V and J ends lost 2 bases and 5 bases respectively, with 5 bases between them. The CDR3 extends over 12 amino acids. The CDR3 reads CASSFRDQPQHF. As DNA, the CDR3 is TGTGCCAGCAGCTTTAGGGATCAGCCCCAGCATTTT. The full variable domain, its missing parts supplied by reference TRBV5-6 and TRBJ1-5, is DAGVTQSPTHLIKTRGQQVTLRCSPKSGHDTVSWYQQALGQGPQFIFQYYEEEERQRGNFPDRFSGHQFPNYSSELNVNALLLGDSALYLCASSFRDQPQHFGDGTRLSIL.

The genes are TRBV12-3 or TRBV12-4 and TRBJ2-7; D possibly uses TRBD1 or TRBD2 (6 bases each). Trimming removed 7 bases from V and 6 bases from J, with 13 bases in between. The length of the CDR3 is 12 residues. CDR3 amino acids: CASTLEGGEQYF. CDR3 coding DNA: TGTGCCAGCACCTTAGAGGGGGGCGAGCAGTACTTC.

The table lists this clonotype with a few counts. J is TRBJ1-3 and V is TRBV6-1, with D maybe TRBD1 (6 bases). Trimming stripped 11 bases from V and 4 bases from J, with 18 bases between. Germline V CDR1 and CDR2: MNHNS, SASEGT. The CDR3 length is 14 residues. The CDR3: CAVAPRGYGNTIYF. The CDR3 DNA reads as TGTGCCGTAGCACCCAGGGGTTACGGAAACACCATATATTTT.

This clonotype turned up a few times. The chain is built from TRBV10-3 and TRBJ2-1; no definite D call. Trimming took 0 bases from V and 7 from J, leaving 16 bases between them. In germline, CDR1 is ENHRY, CDR2 SYGVKD. The CDR3 has 16 amino acids. CDR3 nucleotide sequence: TGTGCCATCAGTGAGTCTATACAGCAGCCCCCTAATGAGCAGTTCTTC. Its translation is CAISESIQQPPNEQFF.